The 23 T cell receptor beta chains reported below all come from one sample, sequenced in a study of blood T cells in healthy people across ages. Sample-barcoded 5' priming and a J-beta primer mix drove a second PCR of about 6 to 12 cycles. TCRdb recomputed calls from the 5' RACE reads with MiXCR, one row per CDR3 protein. The sample includes around 800,000 distinct CDR3 sequences, about 46% of them seen just once. Source material: blood. These receptors originate from a man older than 75 in good health.

This clonotype was seen only a few times. This CDR3 is CASSLALSGADTQYF. The DNA of the CDR3 is TGTGCCAGCAGCTTAGCTCTTAGCGGGGCAGATACGCAGTATTTT. The chain uses TRBV7-2 and TRBJ2-3; TRBD2 agrees at 8 bases. CDR3 size: 15 residues. Germline CDR1 is SGHTA and CDR2 is FQGNSA. Losses at the gene ends were 0 bases for V and 4 bases for J; bases not matched to a gene: 3.

The chain employs TRBV7-9 and TRBJ2-5, with 7 nucleotides matching TRBD1. The CDR3 loop spans 16 amino acids. Germline values: CDR1 SEHNR, CDR2 FQNEAQ (reference sequence). With 10 bases clipped from V and 1 base from J, the junction kept 15 bases outside the gene matches. CDR3 nucleotide sequence: TGTGCCACCTCCGAGGGGGCTAGTCCACCCCAAGAGACCCAGTACTTC. Translating it yields CATSEGASPPQETQYF.

This clonotype came up a few times. This rearrangement joins TRBV5-1 to TRBJ2-1; D is possibly TRBD2 (6 bases). Germline lookup yields CDR1 SGHRS and CDR2 YFSETQ. CDR3 size: 16 residues. The ends were cut back, 0 bases at V and 2 bases at J, with 12 bases in the middle. CDR3 sequence: CASSLALGGAYNEQFF. The CDR3 DNA sequence: TGCGCCAGCAGCTTGGCGCTCGGGGGAGCCTACAATGAGCAGTTCTTC.

J is TRBJ2-3 and V is TRBV7-2; possible D gene TRBD2, 7 bases. The CDR3 runs 13 residues. The V gene's germline CDR1 is SGHTA and CDR2 FQGNSA. V was cut by 5 bases and J by 8 bases, with 14 bases left in between. As DNA, the CDR3 is TGTGCCAGCAGCCCCGGGGGCGGGGGTACGCAGTATTTT. Translation: CASSPGGGGTQYF.

Here the CDR3 reads CASSPGLAGGRETQYF. CDR3 DNA: TGTGCCAGCTCACCAGGACTAGCGGGAGGACGAGAGACCCAGTACTTC. The chain couples TRBV18 to TRBJ2-5; 14 bases are shared with TRBD2. Germline V gene data show CDR1 as KGHSH and CDR2 as LQKENI. V gave up 2 bases and J gave up 4 bases; unmatched junction bases: 3. The CDR3 has 16 amino acids.

The chain joins TRBV28 to TRBJ2-4, with D perhaps TRBD1 or TRBD2 (7 bases each). There are 15 residues in the CDR3. V was trimmed by 7 bases and J by 4 bases, leaving 17 bases between them. Looked up from germline, CDR1 is MDHEN and CDR2 is SYDVKM. The CDR3 region is CASTPSGTAKNIQYF. CDR3 DNA: TGTGCCAGCACCCCCAGCGGGACAGCTAAAAACATTCAGTACTTC.

This clonotype occurred a few times. The chain recombines TRBV29-1 with TRBJ2-3; 9 nucleotides agree with TRBD1. The CDR3 length is 15 residues. V dropped 3 bases and J dropped 2; count of bases not matched to a gene: 6. Germline CDR1 is SQVTM and CDR2 is ANQGSEA. The CDR3 DNA reads as TGCAGCGTTGAGGGTCGGACAGGGGTCACAGATACGCAGTATTTT. This codes for CSVEGRTGVTDTQYF.

This clonotype showed up just a few times. The chain combines TRBV7-9 with TRBJ2-7; 7 nucleotides agree with TRBD2. Germline CDR1 and CDR2: SEHNR and FQNEAQ (reference sequence). J lost 0 bases, V lost 3 bases, and 17 bases had no gene match. The CDR3 covers 19 residues. The CDR3 spells CASSFPTPDITGGSYEQYF. CDR3 nucleotides: TGTGCCAGCAGCTTCCCAACACCCGACATAACGGGAGGCTCCTACGAGCAGTACTTC.

This sequence joins TRBV29-1 and TRBJ2-3; no definite D call. CDR1 SQVTM and CDR2 ANQGSEA come from the germline V gene. Trimming stripped 0 bases from V and 0 bases from J, with 10 bases between. The CDR3 totals 15 residues. The CDR3: CSVEERGLSTDTQYF. CDR3 DNA: TGCAGCGTTGAAGAACGTGGGCTAAGCACAGATACGCAGTATTTT.

The chain is built from TRBV6-6 and TRBJ2-1; perhaps D is TRBD1 or TRBD2 (5 bases each). This CDR3 contains 14 residues. The V end was cut by 2 bases, the J end by 5 bases, with 10 bases between. In germline, CDR1 is MNHNY, CDR2 SVGAGI (reference sequence). CDR3 in amino acids: CASSYLGPNNEQFF. DNA for the CDR3: TGTGCCAGCAGTTACCTGGGACCTAACAATGAGCAGTTCTTC.

This chain uses TRBV20-1 with TRBJ2-5; 7 bases map to TRBD2. The end of the DNA aligns better with TRBJ2-7, so the J call may be wrong. This CDR3 region has 15 residues. The germline V gene has CDR1 DFQATT and CDR2 SNEGSKA (reference sequence). The CDR3 is CSASWPSAGKDEQYF. CDR3 DNA: TGCAGTGCGAGCTGGCCCTCAGCGGGAAAGGACGAGCAGTACTTC.

This clonotype was seen only a few times. The V and J genes are TRBV27 and TRBJ1-5; 12 bases agree with TRBD1. The CDR3 loop spans 15 amino acids. Germline assignment: CDR1 MNHEY and CDR2 SMNVEV (reference sequence). J gave up 5 bases and V 5 bases, and 4 bases lay outside the gene matches. CDR3 in amino acids: CASSPGTGGHQPQHF. The DNA of the CDR3 is TGTGCCAGCAGTCCGGGGACAGGGGGCCATCAGCCCCAGCATTTT.

The chain employs TRBV4-1 and TRBJ2-7; 8 bases are a match to TRBD1. The CDR3 totals 16 residues. V gave up 4 bases and J gave up 2 bases; unmatched junction bases: 10. The V gene's germline CDR1 is MGHRA and CDR2 YSYEKL. The CDR3 DNA reads as TGCGCCAGCAGCCTCGCCCGGACAGGGTCTCCCTACGAGCAGTACTTC. The encoded protein is CASSLARTGSPYEQYF.

This clonotype has only one observation. The CDR3 nucleotides read TGTGCCAGCAGCTCCGTTGCCGGGACAGAAGCTAACTATGGCTACACCTTC. Its translation is CASSSVAGTEANYGYTF. V usage is TRBV7-2 and J usage is TRBJ1-2; 7 bases are shared with TRBD1. CDR1 and CDR2 from the germline V gene are SGHTA and FQGNSA. The CDR3 spans 17 residues. V lost 4 bases to trimming and J lost 0 bases; unmatched junction nucleotides: 11. The full variable domain, rest sourced from reference TRBV7-2 and TRBJ1-2, is GAGVSQSPSNKVTEKGKDVELRCDPISGHTALYWYRQSLGQGLEFLIYFQGNSAPDKSGLPSDRFSAERTGGSVSTLTIQRTQQEDSAVYLCASSSVAGTEANYGYTFGSGTRLTVV.

The V and J genes are TRBV5-1 and TRBJ1-1, with D hard to call. Trimming took 1 base from V and 4 from J, leaving 8 bases between them. The germline V gene encodes CDR1 SGHRS and CDR2 YFSETQ. This CDR3 region has 13 residues. The CDR3 nucleotides read TGCGCCAGCAGCTTGTGGGGAGCCACTGAAGCTTTCTTT. Its translation: CASSLWGATEAFF.

The CDR3 sequence: CASSTFAGDLYSTDTQYF. The CDR3 coding sequence is TGTGCCAGCAGCACCTTCGCGGGAGACCTTTATAGCACAGATACGCAGTATTTT. The chain uses TRBV5-6 and TRBJ2-3; 7 positions agree with TRBD2. The V segment lost 4 bases and the J segment 0 bases; nucleotides outside the gene matches: 14. Germline CDR1 reads SGHDT; CDR2 reads YYEEEE. The CDR3 totals 18 residues.

The chain joins TRBV5-4 to TRBJ2-1; TRBD2 is a possible D gene (6 bases). Germline V gene lookup returns CDR1 SGHNT and CDR2 YYREEE (reference sequence). Trimming shortened V by 1 base and J by 15 bases, and 14 bases separated the two germline ends. This CDR3 spans 12 amino acids. The CDR3 bases are TGTGCCAGCAGCTTGTCCGGGGGTTGGGGGTTCTTC. Translating gives CASSLSGGWGFF.

Concerning this clonotype: The junction departs from the called germline gene at one end, perhaps through a read error. The chain couples TRBV12-3 or TRBV12-4 to TRBJ2-1; D is ambiguous. The CDR3 contains 16 residues. The CDR3 region is CASSPPYQARCNQQFF. The CDR3 nucleotides are TGTGCCAGCAGTCCTCCATATCAGGCCCGCTGCAATCAGCAGTTCTTC.

This rearrangement joins TRBV7-3 to TRBJ1-6; D is ambiguous. Trimming took off 0 bases at V and 10 bases at J, with 13 bases between the two ends. Germline assignment: CDR1 SGHTA and CDR2 FQGTGA. The CDR3 covers 15 residues. The CDR3 region is CASSLTGTGGSPLHF. CDR3 DNA: TGTGCCAGCAGCTTAACGGGCACGGGCGGGTCACCCCTCCACTTT.

The rearrangement joins TRBV29-1 to TRBJ2-5; tentative D call: TRBD1 (6 bases). Gene TRBJ2-7 matches the end of the DNA better, so the J call may be wrong. The V gene's germline CDR1 is SQVTM and CDR2 ANQGSEA. The CDR3 is 12 amino acids. The DNA of the CDR3 is TGCAGCGTTGCCGGGACAAACTACGAGCAGTACTTC. It codes for CSVAGTNYEQYF.

The rearrangement joins TRBV7-9 to TRBJ2-6, with D perhaps TRBD1 (6 bases). Trimming pared 3 bases from V and 2 bases from J, leaving 17 bases between. This CDR3 is built from 18 residues. From germline, CDR1 is SEHNR and CDR2 FQNEAQ (reference sequence). The CDR3 DNA reads TGTGCCAGCAGCTTTATGACAGGTCCCGAAACTGGGGCCAACGTCCTGACTTTC. It yields the protein CASSFMTGPETGANVLTF. The variable domain in full, completed from reference TRBV7-9 and TRBJ2-6, reads DTGVSQNPRHKITKRGQNVTFRCDPISEHNRLYWYRQTLGQGPEFLTYFQNEAQLEKSRLLSDRFSAERPKGSFSTLEIQRTEQGDSAMYLCASSFMTGPETGANVLTFGAGSRLTVL.

This clonotype was observed a few times. J is TRBJ2-1 and V is TRBV3-1; the match to TRBD2 covers 8 bases. Germline V gives CDR1 LGHDT, CDR2 YNNKEL (reference sequence). This CDR3 comprises 14 residues. After removal of 0 bases from V and 15 bases from J, the junction contained 10 bases not matched to a gene. This chain's CDR3 is CASSQDGSGASGFF. The CDR3 DNA follows: TGTGCCAGCAGCCAAGATGGTAGCGGGGCCAGCGGGTTCTTC.

V usage is TRBV24-1 and J usage is TRBJ2-1, with TRBD2 identical over 9 bases. Germline CDR1 reads KGHDR; CDR2 reads SFDVKD. The CDR3 runs to 18 residues. Trimming at V came to 5 bases and at J to 1 base, leaving 11 bases not matched to a gene. In DNA, the CDR3 is TGTGCCACCAGTGCGGAAAGCCGAGCGGGAGGATCCTACAATGAGCAGTTCTTC. Encoded protein: CATSAESRAGGSYNEQFF.